A selection of T cell receptor beta chains follows, all from one sample in a study of T cells in Graves' hyperthyroidism and ophthalmopathy. TCRdb itself ran the multiplex PCR reads through MiXCR, one entry per CDR3 protein. The sample lists 450,000 to 650,000 distinct CDR3 sequences, more than 15% seen once, with 15% to 20% in the top ten. The sequenced sample consisted of blood. The receptors were gathered from a woman aged 18-29 years with Graves' ophthalmopathy. Each CDR3 is given without its conserved first and last residue.

length: 14
V: TRBV28
CDR3: ASSRHRGPIRQPQH

length: 14
V: TRBV7-8
CDR3: ASSLLPSELSYEQY

length: 13
V: TRBV6-1
CDR3: ASSEGGAGTDTQY

length: 11
V: TRBV19
CDR3: ASSISSGNIQY

length: 12
V: TRBV18
CDR3: ASSPLQGNTEAF

length: 10
V: TRBV28
CDR3: ASNLQHYGYT

length: 12
V: TRBV20-1
CDR3: SARKREGLDEQF

length: 12
V: TRBV14
CDR3: ASSPIDRGQTQY

length: 13
V: TRBV29-1
CDR3: SVGGLAGGFNEQF

length: 9
V: TRBV12-3/TRBV12-4
CDR3: ASSFTDEAF

length: 19
V: TRBV7-9
CDR3: ASSLDIGAGGLAGEQETQY

length: 12
V: TRBV12-3/TRBV12-4
CDR3: ASIQQGPTSEQF

length: 14
V: TRBV27
CDR3: ASSLSAGEVNTEAF

length: 11
V: TRBV15
CDR3: ATSRGDNNEQF

length: 14
V: TRBV15
CDR3: ATSRAGDRGTYEQY

length: 10
V: TRBV5-1
CDR3: ASSLDRYGYT

length: 14
V: TRBV7-9
CDR3: ASSLYRGLSGNTIY

length: 12
V: TRBV30
CDR3: AWDRVYDNSPLH

length: 13
V: TRBV28
CDR3: ASSLMTESDQPQH

length: 12
V: TRBV29-1
CDR3: SVARGGTNEKLF

length: 14
V: TRBV7-9
CDR3: ASSLSLAGVIETQY